Listed here is a single TCR beta chain. CDR3 length: 15 amino acids. The ends were cut back, 3 bases at V and 3 bases at J, with 13 bases in the middle. Germline assignment: CDR1 MNHEY and CDR2 SMNVEV (reference sequence). Profiled with immunoSEQ multiplex PCR; TCRdb holds only in-frame clones, not every one. The profile shows about 120,000 clones, 85% of them singletons. This sample stems from a study of blood T cell repertoires in COVID-19. About the study: PBMCs, B-cell-depleted T cells, or T cells were the source of the cDNA or gDNA that made up the material.

The sequenced sample was peripheral blood. This clonotype was obtained from a man between 40 and 49 years old with acute or convalescent COVID-19. This chain uses TRBV27 with TRBJ2-3, with a weak D call TRBD1 (5 bases). CDR3 nucleotides: TGTGCCAGCAGTTTTGGAAGGGGCCGGACAGATACGCAGTATTTT. Translation gives CASSFGRGRTDTQYF.